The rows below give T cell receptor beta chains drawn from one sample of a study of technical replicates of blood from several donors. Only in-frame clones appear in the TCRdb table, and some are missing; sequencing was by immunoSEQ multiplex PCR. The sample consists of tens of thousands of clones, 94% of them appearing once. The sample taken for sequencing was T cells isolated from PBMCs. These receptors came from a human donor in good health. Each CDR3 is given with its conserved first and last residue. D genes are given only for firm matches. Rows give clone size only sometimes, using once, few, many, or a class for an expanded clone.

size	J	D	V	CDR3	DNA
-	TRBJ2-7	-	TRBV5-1	CASSLLDTFSYEQYF	TGCGCCAGCAGCTTGCTGGACACCTTCTCCTACGAGCAGTACTTC
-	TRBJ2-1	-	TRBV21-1	CASSKGALFALYNEQFF	TGTGCCAGCAGCAAAGGCGCACTATTCGCGCTGTACAATGAGCAGTTCTTC
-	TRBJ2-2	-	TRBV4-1	CASSQSGVNTGELFF	TGCGCCAGCAGCCAATCAGGCGTGAACACCGGGGAGCTGTTTTTT
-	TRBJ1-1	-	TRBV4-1	CASSQPGSPNTEAFF	TGCGCCAGCAGCCAGCCCGGGTCTCCGAACACTGAAGCTTTCTTT
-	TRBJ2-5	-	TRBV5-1	CASRRSSSGETQYF	TGCGCCAGCAGGAGGTCCTCGAGTGGAGAGACCCAGTACTTC
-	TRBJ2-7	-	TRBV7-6	CASSSHFGLYEQYF	TGTGCCAGCAGCAGCCACTTCGGACTCTACGAGCAGTACTTC
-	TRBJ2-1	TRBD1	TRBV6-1	CAAYRDRAFNEQFF	TGTGCCGCTTACCGGGACAGGGCCTTCAATGAGCAGTTCTTC
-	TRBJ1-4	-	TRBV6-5	CASSYGAREKLFF	TGTGCCAGCAGTTACGGGGCGCGTGAAAAACTGTTTTTT
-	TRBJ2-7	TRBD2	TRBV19	CASSYGTTYEQYF	TGTGCCAGTAGTTATGGGACTACTTACGAGCAGTACTTC
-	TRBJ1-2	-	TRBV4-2	CASSQGLFAANYGYTF	TGTGCCAGCAGCCAAGGACTCTTTGCAGCTAACTATGGCTACACCTTC
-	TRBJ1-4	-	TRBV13	CASSPIAETATNEKLFF	TGTGCCAGCAGCCCGATCGCCGAGACAGCAACTAATGAAAAACTGTTTTTT
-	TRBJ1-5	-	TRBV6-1	CASSEARRVGQPQHF	TGTGCCAGCAGTGAAGCCCGCAGGGTCGGGCAGCCCCAGCATTTT
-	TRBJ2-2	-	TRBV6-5	CASRLVNGELFF	TGTGCCAGCCGACTAGTAAACGGGGAGCTGTTTTTT
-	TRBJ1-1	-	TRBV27	CASSFGENTEAFF	TGTGCCAGCAGTTTCGGGGAAAACACTGAAGCTTTCTTT
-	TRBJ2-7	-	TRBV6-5	CASSYSSRYEQYF	TGTGCCAGCAGTTACTCGAGTCGATACGAGCAGTACTTC
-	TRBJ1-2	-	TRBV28	CASSFTGPNYGYTF	TGTGCCAGCAGTTTTACAGGTCCTAACTATGGCTACACCTTC
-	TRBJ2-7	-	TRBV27	CASGRGGAPYEQYF	TGTGCCAGCGGTAGGGGCGGAGCGCCCTACGAGCAGTACTTC
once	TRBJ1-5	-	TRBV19	CASSITGDWRQPQHF	TGTGCCAGTAGTATTACCGGGGATTGGCGACAGCCCCAGCATTTT
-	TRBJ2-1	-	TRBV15	CATSEQGFFDNEQFF	TGTGCCACCAGTGAACAGGGTTTTTTTGACAATGAGCAGTTCTTC
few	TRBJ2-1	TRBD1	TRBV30	CAWSSRWDRADNEQFF	TGTGCCTGGAGCAGCCGCTGGGACAGAGCCGACAATGAGCAGTTCTTC
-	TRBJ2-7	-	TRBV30	CAWDRPDEQYF	TGTGCCTGGGACAGGCCGGACGAGCAGTACTTC
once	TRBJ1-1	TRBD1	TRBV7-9	CASSSDRENTEAFF	TGTGCCAGCAGCTCAGACAGGGAGAACACTGAAGCTTTCTTT
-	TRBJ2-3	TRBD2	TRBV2	CASSDGGGSWADTQYF	TGTGCCAGCAGTGATGGTGGCGGGAGCTGGGCAGATACGCAGTATTTT
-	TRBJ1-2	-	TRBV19	CASSIDPGLGGYTF	TGTGCCAGTAGTATAGATCCAGGGCTCGGTGGCTACACCTTC
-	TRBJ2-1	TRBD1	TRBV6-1	CASRDLITTGDEQFF	TGTGCCAGCAGGGACCTAATTACAACAGGGGATGAGCAGTTCTTC
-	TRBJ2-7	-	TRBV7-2	CASAPTVLEQYF	TGTGCCAGCGCCCCGACAGTTCTCGAGCAGTACTTC
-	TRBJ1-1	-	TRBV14	CASSQGGWAEAFF	TGTGCCAGCAGCCAAGGCGGATGGGCTGAAGCTTTCTTT
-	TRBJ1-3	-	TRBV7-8	CASLARSGNTIYF	TGTGCCAGTTTGGCACGCTCTGGAAACACCATATATTTT
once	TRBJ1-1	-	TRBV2	CASIANTEAFF	TGTGCCAGCATAGCTAACACTGAAGCTTTCTTT
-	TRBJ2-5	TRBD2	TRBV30	CAWSRGSIRETQYF	TGTGCCTGGAGTCGCGGGAGTATCCGGGAGACCCAGTACTTC
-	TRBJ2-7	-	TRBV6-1	CASSEARPYEQYF	TGTGCCAGCAGTGAAGCGCGCCCGTACGAGCAGTACTTC
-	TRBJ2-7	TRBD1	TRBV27	CASSWGGQGYEQYF	TGTGCCAGCAGTTGGGGGGGACAGGGATACGAGCAGTACTTC
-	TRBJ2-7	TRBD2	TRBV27	CASSRPYSGRGLNEQYF	TGTGCCAGCAGCCGACCGTATAGCGGGAGAGGTTTAAACGAGCAGTACTTC
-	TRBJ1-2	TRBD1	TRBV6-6	CASSLLAVTGENGYTF	TGTGCCAGCAGCCTTCTGGCGGTGACAGGGGAGAATGGCTACACCTTC
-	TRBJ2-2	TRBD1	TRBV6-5	CASSYSYRGRSGELFF	TGTGCCAGCAGTTACTCGTACAGGGGGCGCTCCGGGGAGCTGTTTTTT
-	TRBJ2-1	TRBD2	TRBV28	CASSPISGGYYNEQFF	TGTGCCAGCAGTCCCATCAGCGGGGGCTACTACAATGAGCAGTTCTTC
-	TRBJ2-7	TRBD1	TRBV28	CASSRSGTGSYEQYF	TGTGCCAGCAGTAGATCCGGGACAGGCTCCTACGAGCAGTACTTC
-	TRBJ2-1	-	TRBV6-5	CASTGGTYNEQFF	TGTGCCAGCACTGGCGGGACCTACAATGAGCAGTTCTTC
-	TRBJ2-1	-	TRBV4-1	CASSQEGSLYNEQFF	TGCGCCAGCAGCCAAGAGGGTAGCTTATACAATGAGCAGTTCTTC
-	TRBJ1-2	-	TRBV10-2	CASTQGSNYGYTF	TGCGCCAGCACCCAGGGATCTAACTATGGCTACACCTTC
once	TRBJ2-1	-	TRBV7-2	CASSTTQGLYNEQFF	TGTGCCAGCAGCACCACGCAGGGATTATACAATGAGCAGTTCTTC
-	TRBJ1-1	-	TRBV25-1	CASSGGTEAFF	TGTGCCAGCAGTGGAGGTACTGAAGCTTTCTTT
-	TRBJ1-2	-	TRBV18	CASSPPGVGYTF	TGTGCCAGCTCACCACCAGGGGTTGGCTACACCTTC
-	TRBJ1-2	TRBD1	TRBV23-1	CASSRIYAATGDYGYTF	TGCGCCAGCAGTCGAATATATGCTGCGACAGGGGACTATGGCTACACCTTC
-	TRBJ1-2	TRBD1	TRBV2	CASRLPGGHYGYTF	TGTGCCAGCCGCCTCCCAGGGGGCCACTATGGCTACACCTTC
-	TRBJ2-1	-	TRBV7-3	CASRQGGRGEQFF	TGTGCCAGCAGGCAAGGCGGGCGCGGTGAGCAGTTCTTC
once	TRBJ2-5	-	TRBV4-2	CASSQEAGAKETQYF	TGTGCCAGCAGCCAAGAGGCGGGGGCGAAGGAGACCCAGTACTTC
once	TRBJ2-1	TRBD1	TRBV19	CASSNTGVNEQFF	TGTGCCAGTAGTAATACAGGGGTCAATGAGCAGTTCTTC
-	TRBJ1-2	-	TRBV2	CASSNRESGDYGYTF	TGTGCCAGCAGTAACAGGGAAAGTGGAGACTATGGCTACACCTTC
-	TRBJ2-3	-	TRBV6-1	CASSDGTDTQYF	TGTGCCAGCAGTGACGGTACAGATACGCAGTATTTT
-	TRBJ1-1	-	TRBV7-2	CASSLGVRAGTEAFF	TGTGCCAGCAGCTTAGGGGTCAGGGCAGGCACTGAAGCTTTCTTT
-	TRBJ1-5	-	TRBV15	CATSRVIWTGGIQPQHF	TGTGCCACCAGCAGAGTAATTTGGACGGGGGGGATCCAGCCCCAGCATTTT
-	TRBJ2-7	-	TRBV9	CASSVSPGEIYEQYF	TGTGCCAGCAGCGTATCTCCGGGAGAGATATACGAGCAGTACTTC
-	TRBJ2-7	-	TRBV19	CASTNAYEQYF	TGTGCCAGTACCAATGCCTACGAGCAGTACTTC
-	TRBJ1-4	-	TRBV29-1	CSVEETAGLNEKLFF	TGCAGCGTTGAAGAAACAGCGGGATTAAATGAAAAACTGTTTTTT
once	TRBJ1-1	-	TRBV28	CASSFFREEAFF	TGTGCCAGCAGTTTCTTCCGGGAAGAAGCTTTCTTT
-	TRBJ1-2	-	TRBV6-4	CASSPGANYGYTF	TGTGCCAGCAGTCCGGGGGCTAACTATGGCTACACCTTC
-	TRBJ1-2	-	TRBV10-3	CAISESDWSTNYGYTF	TGTGCCATCAGTGAGTCGGACTGGAGTACTAACTATGGCTACACCTTC
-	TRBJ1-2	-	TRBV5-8	CASSLRGGVFGYTF	TGTGCCAGCAGCTTGAGAGGAGGGGTCTTCGGCTACACCTTC